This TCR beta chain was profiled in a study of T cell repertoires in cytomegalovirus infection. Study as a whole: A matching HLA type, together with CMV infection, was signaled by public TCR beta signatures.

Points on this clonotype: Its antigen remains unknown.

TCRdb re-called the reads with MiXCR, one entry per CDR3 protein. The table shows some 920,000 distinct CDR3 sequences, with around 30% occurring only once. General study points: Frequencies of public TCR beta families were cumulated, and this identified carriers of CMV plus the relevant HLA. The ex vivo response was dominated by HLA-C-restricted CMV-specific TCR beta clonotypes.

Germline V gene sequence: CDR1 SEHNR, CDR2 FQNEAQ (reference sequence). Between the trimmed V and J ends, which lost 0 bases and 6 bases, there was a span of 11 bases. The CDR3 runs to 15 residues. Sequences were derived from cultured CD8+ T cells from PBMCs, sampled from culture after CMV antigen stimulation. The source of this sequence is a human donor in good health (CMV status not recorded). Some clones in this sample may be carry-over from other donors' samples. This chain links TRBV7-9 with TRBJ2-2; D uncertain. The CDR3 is CASSLAPGNSGELFF. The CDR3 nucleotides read TGTGCCAGCAGCTTAGCGCCGGGTAACTCCGGGGAGCTGTTTTTT. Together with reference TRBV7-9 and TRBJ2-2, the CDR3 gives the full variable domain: DTGVSQNPRHKITKRGQNVTFRCDPISEHNRLYWYRQTLGQGPEFLTYFQNEAQLEKSRLLSDRFSAERPKGSFSTLEIQRTEQGDSAMYLCASSLAPGNSGELFFGEGSRLTVL.